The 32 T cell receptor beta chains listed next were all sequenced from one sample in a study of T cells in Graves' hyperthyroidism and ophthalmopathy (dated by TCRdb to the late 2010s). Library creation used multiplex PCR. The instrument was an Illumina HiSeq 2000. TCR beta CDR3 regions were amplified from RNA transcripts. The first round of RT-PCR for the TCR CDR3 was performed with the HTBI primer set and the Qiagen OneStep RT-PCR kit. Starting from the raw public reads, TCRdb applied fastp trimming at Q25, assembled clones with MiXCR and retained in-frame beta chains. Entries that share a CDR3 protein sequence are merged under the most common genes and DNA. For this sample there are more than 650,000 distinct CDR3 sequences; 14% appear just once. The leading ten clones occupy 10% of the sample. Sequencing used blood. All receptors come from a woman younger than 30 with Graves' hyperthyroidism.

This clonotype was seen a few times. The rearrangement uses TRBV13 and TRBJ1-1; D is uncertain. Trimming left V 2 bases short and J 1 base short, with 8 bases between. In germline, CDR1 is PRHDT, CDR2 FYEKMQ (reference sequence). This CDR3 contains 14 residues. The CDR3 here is CASSLRRTNTEAFF. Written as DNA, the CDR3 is TGTGCCAGCAGCTTACGACGGACGAACACTGAAGCTTTCTTT.

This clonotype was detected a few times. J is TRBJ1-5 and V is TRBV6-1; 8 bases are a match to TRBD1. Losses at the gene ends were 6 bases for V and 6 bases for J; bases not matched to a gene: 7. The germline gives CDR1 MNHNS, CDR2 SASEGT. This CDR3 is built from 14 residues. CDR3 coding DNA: TGTGCCAGCAGGCCGACAGGGGCGGTTCAGCCCCAGCATTTT. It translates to CASRPTGAVQPQHF.

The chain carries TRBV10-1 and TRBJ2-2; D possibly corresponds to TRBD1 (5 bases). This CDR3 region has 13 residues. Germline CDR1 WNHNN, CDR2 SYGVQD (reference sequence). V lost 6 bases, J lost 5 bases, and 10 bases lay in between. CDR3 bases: TGCGCCAGCAGAGACAGTTTAACCGGGGAGCTGTTTTTT. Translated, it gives CASRDSLTGELFF.

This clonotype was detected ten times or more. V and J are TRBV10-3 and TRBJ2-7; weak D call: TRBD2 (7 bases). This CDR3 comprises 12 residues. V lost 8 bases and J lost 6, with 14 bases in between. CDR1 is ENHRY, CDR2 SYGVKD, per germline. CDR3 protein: CAIRGGGGEQYF. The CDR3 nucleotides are TGTGCCATCCGTGGCGGGGGCGGCGAGCAGTACTTC.

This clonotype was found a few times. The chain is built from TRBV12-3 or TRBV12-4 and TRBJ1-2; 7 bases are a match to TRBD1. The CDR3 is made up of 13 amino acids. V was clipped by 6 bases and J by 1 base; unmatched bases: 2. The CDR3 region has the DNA TGTGCCAGCAGGGGACAGCATAACTATGGCTACACCTTC. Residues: CASRGQHNYGYTF.

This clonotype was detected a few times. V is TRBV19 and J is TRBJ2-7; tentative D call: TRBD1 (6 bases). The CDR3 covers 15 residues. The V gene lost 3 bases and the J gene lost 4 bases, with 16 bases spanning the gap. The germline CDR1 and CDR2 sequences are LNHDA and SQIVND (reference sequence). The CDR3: CASSIRQGLSYEQYF. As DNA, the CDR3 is TGTGCCAGTAGTATTCGCCAGGGGTTGTCTTACGAGCAGTACTTC. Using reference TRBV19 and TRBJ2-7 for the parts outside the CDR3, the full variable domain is DGGITQSPKYLFRKEGQNVTLSCEQNLNHDAMYWYRQDPGQGLRLIYYSQIVNDFQKGDIAEGYSVSREKKESFPLTVTSAQKNPTAFYLCASSIRQGLSYEQYFGPGTRLTVT.

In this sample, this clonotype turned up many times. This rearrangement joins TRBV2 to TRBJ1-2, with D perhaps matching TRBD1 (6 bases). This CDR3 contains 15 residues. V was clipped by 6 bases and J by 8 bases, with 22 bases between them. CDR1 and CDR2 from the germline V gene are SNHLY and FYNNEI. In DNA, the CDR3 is TGTGCCAGCAGGGAGGCCCGGGGGGGCGCGTCCGGCTACACCTTC. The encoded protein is CASREARGGASGYTF.

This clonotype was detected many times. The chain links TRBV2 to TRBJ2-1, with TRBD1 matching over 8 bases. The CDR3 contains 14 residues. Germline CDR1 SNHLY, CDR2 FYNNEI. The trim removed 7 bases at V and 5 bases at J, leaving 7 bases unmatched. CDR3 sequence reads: CASKDGQGNNEQFF. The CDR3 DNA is TGTGCCAGCAAGGATGGACAGGGAAACAATGAGCAGTTCTTC. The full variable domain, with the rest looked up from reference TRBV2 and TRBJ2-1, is EPEVTQTPSHQVTQMGQEVILRCVPISNHLYFYWYRQILGQKVEFLVSFYNNEISEKSEIFDDQFSVERPDGSNFTLKIRSTKLEDSAMYFCASKDGQGNNEQFFGPGTRLTVL.

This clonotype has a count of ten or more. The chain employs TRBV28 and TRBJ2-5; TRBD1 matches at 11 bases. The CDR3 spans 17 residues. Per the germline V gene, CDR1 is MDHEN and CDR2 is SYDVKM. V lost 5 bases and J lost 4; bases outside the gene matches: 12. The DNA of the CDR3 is TGTGCCAGCAGTCCTCTAGATGGGACAGGGGGTACAGAGACCCAGTACTTC. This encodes CASSPLDGTGGTETQYF. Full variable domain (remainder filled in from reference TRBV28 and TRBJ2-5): DVKVTQSSRYLVKRTGEKVFLECVQDMDHENMFWYRQDPGLGLRLIYFSYDVKMKEKGDIPEGYSVSREKKERFSLILESASTNQTSMYLCASSPLDGTGGTETQYFGPGTRLLVL.

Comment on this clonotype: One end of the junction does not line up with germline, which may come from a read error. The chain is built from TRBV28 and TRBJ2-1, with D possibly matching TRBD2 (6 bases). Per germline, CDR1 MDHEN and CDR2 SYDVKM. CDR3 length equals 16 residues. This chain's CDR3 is CAGSPLRGSGVVNRFF. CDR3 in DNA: TGTGCCGGCAGTCCCCTTCGGGGGTCTGGGGTGGTGAACCGGTTCTTC.

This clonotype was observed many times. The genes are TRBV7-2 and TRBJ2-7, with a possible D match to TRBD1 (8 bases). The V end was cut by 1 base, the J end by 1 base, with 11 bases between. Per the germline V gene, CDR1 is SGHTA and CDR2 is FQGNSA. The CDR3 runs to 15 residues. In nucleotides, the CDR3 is TGTGCCAGCAGCTTAGAGCGGGACAGGTCCTACGAGCAGTACTTC. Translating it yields CASSLERDRSYEQYF. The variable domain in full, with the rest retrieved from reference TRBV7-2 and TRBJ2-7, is GAGVSQSPSNKVTEKGKDVELRCDPISGHTALYWYRQSLGQGLEFLIYFQGNSAPDKSGLPSDRFSAERTGGSVSTLTIQRTQQEDSAVYLCASSLERDRSYEQYFGPGTRLTVT.

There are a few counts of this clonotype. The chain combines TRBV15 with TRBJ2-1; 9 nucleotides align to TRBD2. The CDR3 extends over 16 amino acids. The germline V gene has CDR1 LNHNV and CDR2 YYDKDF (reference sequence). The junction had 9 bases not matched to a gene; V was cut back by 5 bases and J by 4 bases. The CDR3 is CATSLETAGGYNEQFF. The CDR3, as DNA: TGTGCCACCAGCCTGGAAACCGCGGGAGGGTACAATGAGCAGTTCTTC.

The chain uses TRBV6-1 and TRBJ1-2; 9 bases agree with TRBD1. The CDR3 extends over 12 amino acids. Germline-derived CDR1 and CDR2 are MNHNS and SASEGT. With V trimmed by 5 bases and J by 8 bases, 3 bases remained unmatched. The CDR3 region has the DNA TGTGCCAGCAGTTGGACAGGGGCCGGCTACACCTTC. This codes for CASSWTGAGYTF.

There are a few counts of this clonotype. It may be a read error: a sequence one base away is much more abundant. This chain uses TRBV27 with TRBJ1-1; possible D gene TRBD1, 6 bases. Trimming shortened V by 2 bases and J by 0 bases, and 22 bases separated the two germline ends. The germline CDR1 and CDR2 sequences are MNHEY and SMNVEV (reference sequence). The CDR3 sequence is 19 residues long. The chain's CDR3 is CASSLRVLGTNLLNTEAFF. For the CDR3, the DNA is TGTGCCAGCAGTTTAAGGGTGTTGGGGACAAACCTATTGAACACTGAAGCTTTCTTT.

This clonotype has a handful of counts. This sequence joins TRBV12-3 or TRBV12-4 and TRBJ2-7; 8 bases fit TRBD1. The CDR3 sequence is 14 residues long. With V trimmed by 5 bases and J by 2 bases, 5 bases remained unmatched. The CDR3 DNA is TGTGCCAGCAGTGTTCGGACAGGGCCCTACGAGCAGTACTTC. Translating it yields CASSVRTGPYEQYF.

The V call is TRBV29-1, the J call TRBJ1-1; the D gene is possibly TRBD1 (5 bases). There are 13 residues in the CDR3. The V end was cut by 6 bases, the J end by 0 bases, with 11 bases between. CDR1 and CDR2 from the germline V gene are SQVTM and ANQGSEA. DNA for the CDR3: TGCAGCGTATTAACAGGCTTGAACACTGAAGCTTTCTTT. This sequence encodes CSVLTGLNTEAFF. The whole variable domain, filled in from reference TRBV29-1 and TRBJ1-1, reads SAVISQKPSRDICQRGTSLTIQCQVDSQVTMMFWYRQQPGQSLTLIATANQGSEATYESGFVIDKFPISRPNLTFSTLTVSNMSPEDSSIYLCSVLTGLNTEAFFGQGTRLTVV.

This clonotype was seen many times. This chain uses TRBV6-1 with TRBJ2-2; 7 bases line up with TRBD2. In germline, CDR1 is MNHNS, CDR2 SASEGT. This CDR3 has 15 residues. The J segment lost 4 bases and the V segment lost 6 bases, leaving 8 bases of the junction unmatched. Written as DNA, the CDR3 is TGTGCCAGCAGACCGTTGACTAGCTCCACCGGGGAGCTGTTTTTT. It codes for CASRPLTSSTGELFF.

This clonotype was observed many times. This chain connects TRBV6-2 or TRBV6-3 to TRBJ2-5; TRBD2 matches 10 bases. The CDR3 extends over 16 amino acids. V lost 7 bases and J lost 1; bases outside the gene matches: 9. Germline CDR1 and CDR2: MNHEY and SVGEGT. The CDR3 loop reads CASIAPEREGQETQYF. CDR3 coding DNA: TGTGCCAGCATCGCCCCGGAGCGGGAGGGCCAAGAGACCCAGTACTTC.

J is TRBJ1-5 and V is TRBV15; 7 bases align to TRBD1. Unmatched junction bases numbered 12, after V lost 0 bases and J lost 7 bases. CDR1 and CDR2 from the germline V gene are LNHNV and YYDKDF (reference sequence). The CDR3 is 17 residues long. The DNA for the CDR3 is TGTGCCACCAGCAGAGATAGGGGGCCAGGGAGGGAACAGCCCCAGCATTTT. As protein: CATSRDRGPGREQPQHF.

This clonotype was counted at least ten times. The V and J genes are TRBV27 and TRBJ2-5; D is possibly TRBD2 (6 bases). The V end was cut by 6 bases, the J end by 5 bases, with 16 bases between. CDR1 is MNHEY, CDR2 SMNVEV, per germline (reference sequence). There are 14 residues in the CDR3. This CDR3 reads CASSPGGGLETQYF. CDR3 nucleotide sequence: TGTGCCAGCAGCCCCGGGGGAGGATTGGAGACCCAGTACTTC.

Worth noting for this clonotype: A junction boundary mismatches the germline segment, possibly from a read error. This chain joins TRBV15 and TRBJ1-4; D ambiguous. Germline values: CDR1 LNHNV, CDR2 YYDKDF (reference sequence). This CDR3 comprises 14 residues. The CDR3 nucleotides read TGTGCCGCCAGCAGAGTACTTGGGGATGAAAAACTGTTTTTT. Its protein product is CAASRVLGDEKLFF.

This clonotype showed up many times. The CDR3 nucleotides read TGTGCCAGCAGTTACCGGGATCTCTATGGCTACACCTTC. Translating gives CASSYRDLYGYTF. V gene TRBV6-5 combines with J gene TRBJ1-2, with no clear D. CDR1 and CDR2 (germline): MNHEY, SVGAGI. V was cut by 2 bases and J by 4 bases, with 8 bases left in between. The CDR3 covers 13 residues.

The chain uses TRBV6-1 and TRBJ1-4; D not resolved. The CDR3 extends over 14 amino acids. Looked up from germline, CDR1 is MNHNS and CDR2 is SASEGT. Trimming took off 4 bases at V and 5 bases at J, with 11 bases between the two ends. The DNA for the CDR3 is TGTGCCAGCAGTGGAGGGTGGTTAAATGAAAAACTGTTTTTT. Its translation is CASSGGWLNEKLFF.

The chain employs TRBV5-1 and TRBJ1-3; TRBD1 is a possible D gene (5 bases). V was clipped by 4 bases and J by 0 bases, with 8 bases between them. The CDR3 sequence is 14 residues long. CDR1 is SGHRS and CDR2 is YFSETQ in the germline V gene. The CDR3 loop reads CASSGGDSGNTIYF. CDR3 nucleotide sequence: TGCGCCAGCAGCGGGGGGGACTCTGGAAACACCATATATTTT.

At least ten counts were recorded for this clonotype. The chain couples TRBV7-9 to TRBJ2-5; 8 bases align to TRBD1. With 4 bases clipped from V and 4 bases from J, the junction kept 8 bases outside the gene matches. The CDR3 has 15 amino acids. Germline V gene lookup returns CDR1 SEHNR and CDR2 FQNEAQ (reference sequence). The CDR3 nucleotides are TGTGCCAGCAGCTCCCCCCGCGACAGGGGAGAGACCCAGTACTTC. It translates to CASSSPRDRGETQYF. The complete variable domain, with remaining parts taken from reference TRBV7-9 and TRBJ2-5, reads DTGVSQNPRHKITKRGQNVTFRCDPISEHNRLYWYRQTLGQGPEFLTYFQNEAQLEKSRLLSDRFSAERPKGSFSTLEIQRTEQGDSAMYLCASSSPRDRGETQYFGPGTRLLVL.

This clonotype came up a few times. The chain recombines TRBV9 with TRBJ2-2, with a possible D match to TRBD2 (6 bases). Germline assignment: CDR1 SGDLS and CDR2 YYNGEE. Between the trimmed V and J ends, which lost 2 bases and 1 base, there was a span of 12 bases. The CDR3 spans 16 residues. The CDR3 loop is CASSVLSSENTGELFF. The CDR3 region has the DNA TGTGCCAGCAGCGTGTTATCTAGCGAGAACACCGGGGAGCTGTTTTTT.

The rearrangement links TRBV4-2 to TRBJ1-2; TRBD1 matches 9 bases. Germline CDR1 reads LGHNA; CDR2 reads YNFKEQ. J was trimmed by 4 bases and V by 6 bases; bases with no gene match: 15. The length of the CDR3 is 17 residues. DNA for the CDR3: TGTGCCAGCAGGAACAATCCCACAGGGGGCACTGTCTATGGCTACACCTTC. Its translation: CASRNNPTGGTVYGYTF.

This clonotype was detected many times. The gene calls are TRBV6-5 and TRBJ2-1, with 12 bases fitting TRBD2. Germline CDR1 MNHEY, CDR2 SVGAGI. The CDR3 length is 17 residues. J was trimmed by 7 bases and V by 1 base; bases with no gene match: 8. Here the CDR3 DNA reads TGTGCCAGCAGTTACTTCTTGACTAGCGGGAGTGGGAATGAGCAGTTCTTC. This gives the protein CASSYFLTSGSGNEQFF.

CDR3 nucleotides: TGTGCCAGCAGCTGGGGGGCGGTAGGGGATGAGCAGTTCTTC. Translating gives CASSWGAVGDEQFF. The gene calls are TRBV7-3 and TRBJ2-1; D possibly matches TRBD1 or TRBD2 (6 bases each). The ends were cut back, 4 bases at V and 8 bases at J, with 15 bases in the middle. The CDR3 consists of 14 residues. Germline assignment: CDR1 SGHTA and CDR2 FQGTGA.

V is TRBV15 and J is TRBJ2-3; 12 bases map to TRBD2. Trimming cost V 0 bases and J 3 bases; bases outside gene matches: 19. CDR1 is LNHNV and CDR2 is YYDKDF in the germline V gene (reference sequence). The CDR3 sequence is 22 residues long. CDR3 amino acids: CATSRDSWGLLAGGLVTDTQYF. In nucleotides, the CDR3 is TGTGCCACCAGCAGAGATAGCTGGGGCTTACTAGCGGGAGGTTTGGTAACAGATACGCAGTATTTT. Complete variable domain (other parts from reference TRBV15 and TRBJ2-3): DAMVIQNPRYQVTQFGKPVTLSCSQTLNHNVMYWYQQKSSQAPKLLFHYYDKDFNNEADTPDNFQSRRPNTSFCFLDIRSPGLGDTAMYLCATSRDSWGLLAGGLVTDTQYFGPGTRLTVL.

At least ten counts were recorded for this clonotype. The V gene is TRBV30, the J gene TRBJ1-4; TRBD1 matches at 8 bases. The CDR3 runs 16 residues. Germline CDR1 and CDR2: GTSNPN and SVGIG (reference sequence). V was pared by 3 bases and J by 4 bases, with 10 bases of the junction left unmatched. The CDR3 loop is CAWRRTGSPGNEKLFF. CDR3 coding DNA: TGTGCCTGGAGGAGGACAGGGAGCCCGGGTAATGAAAAACTGTTTTTT.

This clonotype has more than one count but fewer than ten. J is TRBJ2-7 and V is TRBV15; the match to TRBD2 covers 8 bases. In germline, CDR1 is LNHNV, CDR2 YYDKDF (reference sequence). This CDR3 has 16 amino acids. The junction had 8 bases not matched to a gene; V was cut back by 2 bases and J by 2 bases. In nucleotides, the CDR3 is TGTGCCACCAGCAGAAGGTCGGGAGGGACCCCCTACGAGCAGTACTTC. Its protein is CATSRRSGGTPYEQYF.